A single sample gave rise to the 4 T cell receptor beta chains below, sequenced in a study of T cell repertoires in cytomegalovirus infection. The antigens for these receptors are not known. TCRdb analysed the reads with MiXCR anew, one entry per CDR3 protein. The sample records 900,000 to 950,000 distinct CDR3 sequences, roughly 30% being singletons. Sample: cultured CD8+ T cells from PBMCs, taken from culture after CMV antigen stimulation. The receptors stem from a human donor in good health (CMV status not recorded). Some clones in this sample may be carry-over from other donors' samples.

This clonotype was seen a handful of times. The rearrangement links TRBV7-6 to TRBJ2-1, with D unclear. Germline-derived CDR1 and CDR2 are SGHVS and FNYEAQ. CDR3 length: 16 amino acids. V was trimmed by 5 bases and J by 0 bases, leaving 14 bases between them. The DNA of the CDR3 is TGTGCCAGCAGCCCACAGAATTTGGGCTCCTACAATGAGCAGTTCTTC. Protein sequence: CASSPQNLGSYNEQFF.

For this clonotype: This may stem from a read error, because a much larger clone lies one nucleotide away. The chain uses TRBV7-3 and TRBJ2-1; TRBD2 matches 8 bases. There are 16 residues in the CDR3. CDR1 is SGHTA and CDR2 is FQGTGA in the germline V gene. Written as DNA, the CDR3 is TGTGTCAGCAGCGGATCGGCGGGGGGTGCCCACAATGAGCAGTTCTTC. Translation gives CVSSGSAGGAHNEQFF.

The chain couples TRBV6-1 to TRBJ2-1; D not resolved. CDR1 and CDR2 from the germline V gene are MNHNS and SASEGT. V was trimmed by 7 bases and J by 4 bases, leaving 17 bases between them. CDR3 size: 15 residues. CDR3 loop: CASNEMGTPYNEQFF. In DNA, the CDR3 is TGTGCCAGCAACGAAATGGGTACCCCTTACAATGAGCAGTTCTTC.

This clonotype was seen ten or more times. CDR3 nucleotides: TGTGCCAGCAGCTTAGTTTCTCCGGAAGGGGGCGAAGGAAACATTCAGTACTTC. This gives the protein CASSLVSPEGGEGNIQYF. The chain recombines TRBV11-2 with TRBJ2-4; 7 nucleotides align to TRBD1. CDR1 and CDR2 from the germline V gene are SGHAT and FQNNGV. J gave up 6 bases and V 1 base, and 15 bases lay outside the gene matches. This CDR3 is built from 18 residues. The full variable domain, its missing parts supplied by reference TRBV11-2 and TRBJ2-4, is EAGVAQSPRYKIIEKRQSVAFWCNPISGHATLYWYQQILGQGPKLLIQFQNNGVVDDSQLPKDRFSAERLKGVDSTLKIQPAKLEDSAVYLCASSLVSPEGGEGNIQYFGAGTRLSVL.